This T cell receptor (beta chain) was captured by sequencing in a study of T-cell memory formation after mild COVID-19 (dated by TCRdb to about 2021). For the study in its entirety: TCR sequence clusters from the two donors were found to be largely donor specific. T-cell clones expanding and contracting after mild COVID-19 in two donors were tracked by longitudinal TCRalpha and TCRbeta repertoire sequencing. The cohort comprised two young, previously healthy adult volunteers, one female and one male. Beyond this particular receptor, the publication reports: The detection of some responding clones in pre-infection memory suggests that pre-existing cross-reactive memory T cells joined the SARS-CoV-2 response. Only a couple of mild cases were covered in the study, and larger cohorts including severe cases with pre-infection samples were considered necessary. The second-wave clones that peaked on day 37 were not confirmed to be SARS-CoV-2 specific. Contracting CD4+ clones were found mainly in CM and EM memory subsets, while CD8+ clones were enriched in EMRA. Clones that contracted from day 15 to 85 showed balanced CD4/CD8 phenotypes, whereas a second wave of clones that expanded from day 15 to 37 leaned towards CD4+.

Unmatched junction bases come to 13, with V trimmed by 3 bases and J by 4 bases. The CDR3 numbers 18 residues from cysteine through phenylalanine. Only the CDR3 part of the read is kept: 54 bases, read in frame from the first base. For CDR1 and CDR2, the germline V gene lists LGHNA and YNFKEQ. Reads for this sample came from an Illumina NovaSeq 6000. TCRalpha and TCRbeta cDNA libraries were constructed by 5'RACE with constant-segment primers, with sample barcodes and unique molecular identifiers being introduced. Trizol reagent was used to extract RNA from every sample. Amplification of the libraries took two PCR steps, and the second step added a second sample barcode plus Illumina TruSeq adapters. Sequencing of the libraries was done on an Illumina NovaSeq, producing 2 x 150 bp paired-end reads. In the original analysis: Reads were demultiplexed and collapsed into UMI-guided consensus sequences with migec v1.2.7. Using mixcr v2.1.11, UMI consensuses were aligned to TRA and TRB V and J templates and then assembled into clonotypes. Clonotypes were classified as expanded or contracted when called significant by both edgeR and NoisET, with noise models trained on biological replicates. For edgeR calls, a false discovery rate-adjusted p below 0.01 and a log2 fold-change threshold of 1 were applied. As an exploratory analysis of dynamics, max-normalized trajectories of the 1000 most abundant clonotypes were examined with PCA combined with hierarchical clustering. Each responding clone was given a CD4 or CD8 phenotype based on the CD4+ and CD8+ repertoires, which had been sequenced separately. TCRdb passed the public sequencing reads through fastp at Q25 and MiXCR, retaining productive beta sequences. Rows are combined by CDR3 protein, so each entry shows the most common genes and DNA. It is TCRdb's table, rather than the study itself, that gives the V and J calls and clone size. The sample table holds about 210,000 distinct CDR3 sequences, of which 10% were seen once. The ten most abundant clones make up roughly 3.2% of the sample.

Ficoll-Paque density gradient centrifugation was used to isolate PBMCs. This clonotype was seen a handful of times. Its antigen is unknown. The record has no base qualities; no much larger clone is one base away. The sequencing input was PBMCs or a T cell subset sorted from them (not recorded which). This TCR was sampled from a man aged 18-30 years who had mild COVID-19 (a few samples of this study predate the infection). The sample titles of this study are shuffled in the database, so cell type and time point are left out; the donor was told from shared clones. The chain employs TRBV4-2 and TRBJ2-3, with TRBD2 identical over 10 junction bases. The CDR3 region reads CASSQDPSGGGWADTQYF. The DNA sequence is given as TGTGCCAGCAGCCAGGACCCCAGCGGGGGGGGCTGGGCAGATACGCAGTATTTT.